This TCR beta chain was captured in a study of blood T cell repertoires in COVID-19 (dated by TCRdb to the early 2020s). Broadly, across the study: Samples covering the acute and convalescent phases of COVID-19 were provided by collaborators in the United States, Italy and Spain. Sample metadata almost always included a de-identified subject ID, COVID-19 status, age in years and sex. Where HLA class I and class II types were available, the types were taken from metadata supplied by the sample provider, not from assay-based typing. A freely available public database, intended as a resource for researchers studying the immune response to SARS-CoV-2, is where the repertoires were released. Samples came from the ongoing ImmuneRACE study (first 160 participants) plus 1,254 subjects from 6 global collaborators. The prospective study material was composed of cDNA or gDNA derived from T cells, B-cell-depleted T cells, or PBMCs. Deeply sampled blood TCRbeta repertoires from subjects exposed to, actively infected with, or recovered from COVID-19 were included in the dataset.

Concerning this clone: Its recognized antigen is unknown. The record has no base qualities; no much larger clone is one base away.

TCRbeta CDR3 regions were amplified from genomic DNA by means of the immunoSEQ Assay, a bias-controlled multiplex PCR. Per the original workflow: Within the assay, amplification of reference gene primers was used to estimate how many nucleated cells each sample contained. To quantify the absolute abundance of each unique TCRbeta CDR3 rearrangement, sequence reads were collapsed and filtered. For each sample, productive Simpson clonality was calculated as the square root of Simpson's diversity index over productive rearrangements. TCRdb carries this immuneACCESS record with in-frame sequences only. Its versions omit some clonotypes, under half of them owing to an unresolved V gene in the studies checked, with the rest unexplained. The D gene and trimming were derived from the DNA, and the V and J assignments and clone size from that table. The sample table contains about 490,000 clones; only one count was recorded for over 75% of them. The top ten clonotypes cover under 4% of the sample.

The collaborating institutions used their own protocols to collect whole blood in K2EDTA tubes. Collaborator samples were shipped for TCRbeta analysis as frozen whole blood, isolated PBMCs, or DNA extracted from either sample type. Relative to germline, V is 3 bases shorter and J is 1 base shorter, with 18 bases between their ends. CDR1 and CDR2 (MNHEY, SMNVEV) derive from the germline V gene (reference sequence). CDR3 length: 17 amino acids, cysteine to phenylalanine. Only the CDR3 portion is preserved as DNA: 51 bases, with reading frame beginning at the first base. Summary of the overall study and its limitations: Clinical and demographic metadata were provided uncurated, with the amount varying by source and participant.

The sequence was obtained from a human donor in a cohort sampled during active COVID-19. Sequencing was performed on peripheral blood. The chain is encoded by TRBV27 joined to TRBJ1-2; D gene: possibly TRBD1, on 6 matching bases. The DNA sequence reads TGTGCCAGCAGTTTTCGCACCTCACAGGGCTATAACTATGGCTACACCTTC. Its protein reads: CASSFRTSQGYNYGYTF.